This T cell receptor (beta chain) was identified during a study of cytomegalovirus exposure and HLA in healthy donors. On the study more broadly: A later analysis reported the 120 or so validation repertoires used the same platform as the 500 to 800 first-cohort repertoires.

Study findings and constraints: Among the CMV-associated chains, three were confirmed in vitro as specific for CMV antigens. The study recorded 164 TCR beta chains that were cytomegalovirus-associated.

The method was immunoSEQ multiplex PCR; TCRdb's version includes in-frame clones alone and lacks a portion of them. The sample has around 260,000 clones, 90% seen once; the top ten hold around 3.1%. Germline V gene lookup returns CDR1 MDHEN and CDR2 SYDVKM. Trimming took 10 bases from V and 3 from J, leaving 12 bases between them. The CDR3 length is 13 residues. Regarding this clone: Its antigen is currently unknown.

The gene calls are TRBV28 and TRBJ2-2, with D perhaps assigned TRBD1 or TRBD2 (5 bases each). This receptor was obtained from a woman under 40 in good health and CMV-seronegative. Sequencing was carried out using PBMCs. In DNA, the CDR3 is TGTGCCACCGTCGGGACGGACACCGGGGAGCTGTTTTTT. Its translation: CATVGTDTGELFF.